The 27 T cell receptor beta chains below all came from one sample that was sequenced in a study of molecular identifiers for immune sequencing clone quantification. TCRdb independently ran MiXCR on the PCR reads; one entry per CDR3 protein. The sample carries approximately 680,000 distinct CDR3 sequences, roughly 27% recorded once. The sequenced sample was naive CD8+ T cells from blood, with Jurkat cell RNA spiked in. The sample's subset: FACS-sorted CD8+CD4-CCR7+CD45RA+ naive T cells. The source of these receptors is a human donor in good health. Some libraries in this study had Jurkat cell RNA spiked in.

Concerning this clonotype itself: This may stem from a read error, because a much larger clone lies one nucleotide away. Here the CDR3 omits its conserved ending phenylalanine or tryptophan, so a read error is the likely source. The rearrangement joins TRBV6-5 to TRBJ1-4, with D uncertain. Per germline, CDR1 MNHEY and CDR2 SVGAGI. V was pared by 1 base and J by 12 bases, with 12 bases between. The CDR3 contains 13 residues. The CDR3 sequence: CASSYLALGELFL. Here the CDR3 DNA reads TGTGCCAGCAGTTACTTAGCTCTTGGGGAACTGTTTCTT.

The sample holds a few counts of this clonotype. The genes are TRBV6-1 and TRBJ2-7, with 9 positions matching TRBD1. J lost 3 bases, V lost 6 bases, and 6 bases had no gene match. This CDR3 has 14 amino acids. CDR1 and CDR2 from the germline V gene are MNHNS and SASEGT. In nucleotides, the CDR3 is TGTGCCAGCAGCGGACAGGGGAAGTACTACGAGCAGTACTTC. This sequence encodes CASSGQGKYYEQYF.

The CDR3 DNA sequence: TGTGCCACCAGTGATGGACAGGGGGGGAGAAGTGAAGCTTTCTTT. It encodes CATSDGQGGRSEAFF. The gene calls are TRBV24-1 and TRBJ1-1; 10 bases align to TRBD1. The junction had 7 bases not matched to a gene; V was cut back by 3 bases and J by 7 bases. Germline CDR1 reads KGHDR; CDR2 reads SFDVKD. The CDR3 sequence is 15 residues long.

The V gene is TRBV4-1, the J gene TRBJ2-7; D possibly matches TRBD1 or TRBD2 (5 bases each). The V gene's germline CDR1 is MGHRA and CDR2 YSYEKL. This CDR3 spans 18 amino acids. V dropped 3 bases and J dropped 0 bases, with 21 bases sitting between them. This chain's CDR3 is CASSHPRVGTDDSYEQYF. Written as DNA, the CDR3 is TGCGCCAGCAGCCACCCCAGGGTCGGGACGGATGACTCCTACGAGCAGTACTTC.

This clonotype was counted at least ten times. The rearrangement joins TRBV2 to TRBJ1-1, with D possibly being TRBD1 (5 bases). The CDR3 covers 15 residues. Between the trimmed V and J ends, which lost 7 bases and 1 base, there was a span of 16 bases. CDR1 SNHLY and CDR2 FYNNEI come from the germline V gene. The DNA of the CDR3 is TGTGCCAGCATGGGGGGACTAGCGACGAACACTGAAGCTTTCTTT. Protein sequence: CASMGGLATNTEAFF.

This clonotype was seen ten or more times. CDR3 sequence (DNA): TGTGCCATCGGGGGAGTCCCGTACTTC. This gives the protein CAIGGVPYF. The J gene is TRBJ2-4, the V gene TRBV7-9, with a possible D match to TRBD2 (6 bases). Trimming cost V 10 bases and J 15 bases, with 13 bases left between them. The CDR3 has 9 amino acids. The V gene's germline CDR1 is SEHNR and CDR2 FQNEAQ (reference sequence).

About this clonotype: A clone one base away is much larger, so this may be a read error. The chain joins TRBV19 to TRBJ1-1; D is unresolved. CDR3 size: 14 residues. Germline V CDR1 and CDR2: LNHDA, SQIVND (reference sequence). This chain's CDR3 is CASSIGPRNTEASF. DNA for the CDR3: TGTGCCAGTAGTATAGGACCCAGGAACACTGAAGCTTCCTTT.

There are many counts of this clonotype. The CDR3 DNA reads TGCAGCGTTCAAAGGACAGCCATGAACACTGAAGCTTTCTTT. Translating gives CSVQRTAMNTEAFF. The genes are TRBV29-1 and TRBJ1-1, with a possible D match to TRBD1 (6 bases). Germline V gene data show CDR1 as SQVTM and CDR2 as ANQGSEA. Deletions cut 5 bases from V and 0 bases from J, with 13 bases between. The CDR3 length is 14 residues.

This clonotype occurred many times. V and J are TRBV27 and TRBJ2-4, with D hard to call. CDR1 is MNHEY, CDR2 SMNVEV, per germline (reference sequence). Trimming cost V 4 bases and J 0 bases, with 4 bases left between them. The CDR3 is 13 residues long. Here the CDR3 reads CASSSLAKNIQYF. The DNA for the CDR3 is TGTGCCAGCAGTTCCCTAGCCAAAAACATTCAGTACTTC.

On this clonotype itself: The conserved final phenylalanine or tryptophan is absent from the CDR3, which likely points to a read error. For the CDR3, the DNA is TGTGCCAGCAGTCTAACGACAAGCTCTGGAAACACCATATATTAT. It yields the protein CASSLTTSSGNTIYY. The rearrangement links TRBV28 to TRBJ1-3, with no clear D. From germline, CDR1 is MDHEN and CDR2 SYDVKM. The CDR3 sequence is 15 residues long. Between the trimmed V and J ends, which lost 5 bases and 0 bases, there was a span of 11 bases.

V usage is TRBV9 and J usage is TRBJ2-5; possible D gene TRBD1, 5 bases. From germline, CDR1 is SGDLS and CDR2 YYNGEE. Trimming cost V 4 bases and J 0 bases, with 16 bases left between them. The CDR3 consists of 16 residues. The CDR3 sequence: CASSPGGAANQETQYF. The CDR3 bases are TGTGCCAGCAGCCCTGGTGGGGCTGCGAACCAAGAGACCCAGTACTTC. The full variable domain, completed using reference TRBV9 and TRBJ2-5, is DSGVTQTPKHLITATGQRVTLRCSPRSGDLSVYWYQQSLDQGLQFLIQYYNGEERAKGNILERFSAQQFPDLHSELNLSSLELGDSALYFCASSPGGAANQETQYFGPGTRLLVL.

This clonotype showed up just a few times. The chain has TRBV6-2 or TRBV6-3 and TRBJ2-6; no reliable D call. CDR1 and CDR2 (germline): MNHEY, SVGEGT. Trimming cost V 2 bases and J 0 bases, with 8 bases left between them. This CDR3 contains 16 residues. CDR3 residues: CASSYDETSGANVLTF. CDR3 DNA: TGTGCCAGCAGTTACGATGAGACCTCTGGGGCCAACGTCCTGACTTTC.

Of note for this clonotype: With a much larger clone just one base away, this may be a read error. Here the CDR3 omits its conserved ending phenylalanine or tryptophan, so a read error is the likely source. The rearrangement joins TRBV28 to TRBJ2-7; either TRBD1 or TRBD2 may fit D (5 bases each). Germline lookup yields CDR1 MDHEN and CDR2 SYDVKM. This CDR3 contains 13 residues. Trimming removed 6 bases from V and 4 bases from J, with 13 bases in between. CDR3 bases: TGTGCCAGCAGCCCTCCTGAGGGGTACGAGCAGTACCTC. Translating gives CASSPPEGYEQYL.

The CDR3, as DNA: TGCGCCAGCAGCTTTAGTTTTTATAAGGGTTTAGATCAGCCCCAGCATTTT. Its translation is CASSFSFYKGLDQPQHF. This chain joins TRBV5-1 and TRBJ1-5; D uncertain. With 2 bases removed from V and 5 bases from J, the gap between germline ends came to 20 bases. The CDR3 has 17 residues. Germline loops: CDR1 SGHRS, CDR2 YFSETQ.

Only a few counts were recorded for this clonotype. This may come from a read error, since a much larger clone is one base off. The chain recombines TRBV7-9 with TRBJ1-5; D may be TRBD1 (6 bases). This CDR3 region has 14 residues. Germline loops: CDR1 SEHNR, CDR2 FQNEAQ (reference sequence). V was clipped by 6 bases and J by 5 bases, with 14 bases between them. CDR3 amino acids: CASSLTGSYQPQHF. The CDR3 nucleotides read TGTGCCAGCAGTTTAACAGGGAGCTATCAGCCCCAGCATTTT. The complete variable domain, with remaining parts taken from reference TRBV7-9 and TRBJ1-5, reads DTGVSQNPRHKITKRGQNVTFRCDPISEHNRLYWYRQTLGQGPEFLTYFQNEAQLEKSRLLSDRFSAERPKGSFSTLEIQRTEQGDSAMYLCASSLTGSYQPQHFGDGTRLSIL.

Remarks on this clonotype: With a much larger clone just one base away, this may be a read error. The V and J genes are TRBV14 and TRBJ2-1, with D possibly matching TRBD2 (6 bases). The V gene lost 4 bases and the J gene lost 13 bases, with 20 bases spanning the gap. The germline V gene encodes CDR1 SGHDN and CDR2 FVKESK. The CDR3 consists of 14 residues. The CDR3 DNA follows: TGTGCCAGCAGCCGGATCACGGACTACGGGCCCCAGTTCTTC. It is translated as CASSRITDYGPQFF. The whole variable domain, remainder taken from reference TRBV14 and TRBJ2-1, is EAGVTQFPSHSVIEKGQTVTLRCDPISGHDNLYWYRRVMGKEIKFLLHFVKESKQDESGMPNNRFLAERTGGTYSTLKVQPAELEDSGVYFCASSRITDYGPQFFGPGTRLTVL.

Notes on this clonotype: Since the CDR3 does not end with the conserved phenylalanine or tryptophan, this likely comes from a read error. The rearrangement uses TRBV5-6 and TRBJ1-1, with TRBD1 matching 7 bases. The CDR3 has 13 residues. Trimming took 2 bases from V and 7 from J; bases not matched to a gene: 5. In germline, CDR1 is SGHDT, CDR2 YYEEEE. CDR3 protein: CASSFGGGGEAFL. The CDR3 bases are TGTGCCAGCAGCTTCGGAGGGGGCGGTGAAGCTTTCTTG.

The chain links TRBV2 to TRBJ2-4; D remains unclear. This CDR3 has 12 amino acids. Trimming took 1 base from V and 9 from J, leaving 7 bases between them. Per germline, CDR1 SNHLY and CDR2 FYNNEI. The DNA of the CDR3 is TGTGCCAGCAGTGAAGGGTCGGGCATTCAGTACTTC. It encodes CASSEGSGIQYF.

This clonotype appeared a few times. The genes are TRBV2 and TRBJ2-7; 8 nucleotides line up with TRBD1. V lost 5 bases and J lost 6; bases outside the gene matches: 9. Looked up from germline, CDR1 is SNHLY and CDR2 is FYNNEI. The CDR3 has 14 amino acids. As DNA, the CDR3 is TGTGCCAGCAGTCCCCCAAACGACAGGGGCGAGCAGTACTTC. It translates to CASSPPNDRGEQYF.

As for this clonotype: At one end the junction does not follow the germline gene, possibly because of a read error. The rearrangement links TRBV5-6 to TRBJ2-6; weak D call: TRBD1 (5 bases). CDR1 and CDR2 (germline): SGHDT, YYEEEE. The CDR3 is made up of 19 amino acids. The CDR3 is CDSSLDGSGALSGANVLTF. For the CDR3, the DNA is TGTGACAGCAGCTTGGACGGATCTGGGGCCCTCTCTGGGGCCAACGTCCTGACTTTC.

With respect to this clonotype: This clone may be a read error of a much larger clone one base away. The conserved closing phenylalanine or tryptophan is absent in this CDR3, likely reflecting a read error. The gene calls are TRBV6-1 and TRBJ1-5; D gene ambiguous. There are 15 residues in the CDR3. Trimming took 3 bases from V and 1 from J, leaving 10 bases between them. Germline V gene lookup returns CDR1 MNHNS and CDR2 SASEGT. CDR3: CASSEVISSNQPQHL. CDR3 nucleotide sequence: TGTGCCAGCAGTGAGGTTATATCGAGCAATCAGCCCCAGCATCTT.

J is TRBJ2-7 and V is TRBV7-2, with 10 bases identical to TRBD2. V dropped 5 bases and J dropped 0; count of bases not matched to a gene: 4. Germline V gene lookup returns CDR1 SGHTA and CDR2 FQGNSA. This CDR3 comprises 15 residues. The chain's CDR3 is CASSHGLAASYEQYF. The CDR3 region has the DNA TGTGCCAGCAGCCACGGACTAGCGGCCTCCTACGAGCAGTACTTC.

At least ten counts were recorded for this clonotype. V usage is TRBV7-8 and J usage is TRBJ2-1, with D perhaps TRBD2 (5 bases). This CDR3 is 14 amino acids long. The germline V gene encodes CDR1 SGHVS and CDR2 FQNEAQ. The V gene lost 3 bases and the J gene lost 9 bases, with 15 bases spanning the gap. The CDR3: CASSLVAGKGEQFF. The CDR3 DNA sequence: TGTGCCAGCAGCTTGGTGGCGGGCAAGGGTGAGCAGTTCTTC.

At least ten counts were recorded for this clonotype. The rearrangement joins TRBV7-9 to TRBJ2-7; no definite D call. Germline CDR1 and CDR2: SEHNR and FQNEAQ (reference sequence). V lost 1 base to trimming and J lost 6 bases, with 7 bases between them. The CDR3 runs 12 residues. The CDR3 loop reads CASSLGYSEQYF. In DNA form, the CDR3 reads TGTGCCAGCAGCTTAGGCTATTCCGAGCAGTACTTC.

The chain uses TRBV6-5 and TRBJ2-5; 8 bases fit TRBD2. With V trimmed by 4 bases and J by 5 bases, 9 bases remained unmatched. The germline gives CDR1 MNHEY, CDR2 SVGAGI. There are 15 residues in the CDR3. The CDR3 DNA follows: TGTGCCAGCAGTTCCTCCGGGACTAGTTGGGAGACCCAGTACTTC. Translating gives CASSSSGTSWETQYF.

The chain joins TRBV27 to TRBJ2-3; no reliable D call. CDR3 length: 14 amino acids. The V end lost 0 bases, the J end lost 6 bases, and 10 bases lay between the germline ends. Germline CDR1 reads MNHEY; CDR2 reads SMNVEV (reference sequence). CDR3 protein: CASSLSVLTDTQYF. The CDR3 DNA follows: TGTGCCAGCAGTTTATCGGTCTTAACGGATACGCAGTATTTT.

This clonotype was counted many times. The J gene is TRBJ2-7, the V gene TRBV4-3; a weak D match, TRBD1 (8 bases). The ends were cut back, 0 bases at V and 4 bases at J, with 22 bases in the middle. Per the germline V gene, CDR1 is LGHNA and CDR2 is YSLEER. The CDR3 has 18 residues. DNA of the CDR3: TGCGCCAGCAGCCAAGACCTCGACCTTGGACAGGGAGGGTACGAGCAGTACTTC. Its translation: CASSQDLDLGQGGYEQYF.